The 28 T cell receptor beta chains in this list originate from one sample, sequenced in a study of early T cells in non-severe SARS-CoV-2 infection. MiXCR, run by TCRdb on the 5' RACE reads, gives a single entry per CDR3 protein. This table has about 72,000 distinct CDR3 sequences, around 9.1% appearing once. The sequencing here drew on whole blood, taken at baseline. These TCRs come from an adult who was a healthcare worker with PCR-confirmed SARS-CoV-2 infection or an uninfected control (not recorded which).

This clonotype turned up a few times. The rearrangement joins TRBV12-3 or TRBV12-4 to TRBJ1-2; 8 bases map to TRBD1. The CDR3 totals 12 residues. With V trimmed by 5 bases and J by 5 bases, 1 base remained unmatched. CDR3 nucleotide sequence: TGTGCCAGCAGTCGACAGGGGTATGGCTACACCTTC. Residues: CASSRQGYGYTF.

The sample holds a few counts of this clonotype. The chain recombines TRBV5-1 with TRBJ2-7; 9 nucleotides agree with TRBD1. The CDR3 runs 14 residues. Trimming at V came to 3 bases and at J to 5 bases, leaving 6 bases not matched to a gene. Germline CDR1 and CDR2: SGHRS and YFSETQ. The chain's CDR3 is CASSSTGQGDEQYF. The DNA of the CDR3 is TGCGCCAGCAGCTCGACGGGACAGGGCGACGAGCAGTACTTC.

CDR3 coding DNA: TGTGCCAGCAGTTACCCCCTCCACAGACCCGGGGAGCTGTTTTTT. It is translated as CASSYPLHRPGELFF. The chain couples TRBV6-2 or TRBV6-3 to TRBJ2-2; D not resolved. V was trimmed by 2 bases and J by 6 bases, leaving 13 bases between them. Germline loops: CDR1 MNHEY, CDR2 SVGEGT. This CDR3 region has 15 residues.

This clonotype was detected many times. V usage is TRBV2 and J usage is TRBJ1-5, with 8 bases identical to TRBD1. Germline V gives CDR1 SNHLY, CDR2 FYNNEI. With V trimmed by 4 bases and J by 4 bases, 9 bases remained unmatched. The CDR3 has 16 residues. DNA of the CDR3: TGTGCCAGCAGTGCCCAGGGGGCTATAGGAAATCAGCCCCAGCATTTT. The encoded protein is CASSAQGAIGNQPQHF. The variable domain in full, completed from reference TRBV2 and TRBJ1-5, reads EPEVTQTPSHQVTQMGQEVILRCVPISNHLYFYWYRQILGQKVEFLVSFYNNEISEKSEIFDDQFSVERPDGSNFTLKIRSTKLEDSAMYFCASSAQGAIGNQPQHFGDGTRLSIL.

This clonotype has a count of ten or more. The chain is built from TRBV12-5 and TRBJ2-3; 8 nucleotides line up with TRBD1. The CDR3 loop spans 15 amino acids. V was pared by 6 bases and J by 4 bases, with 9 bases of the junction left unmatched. Germline V lookup: CDR1 LGHNT, CDR2 FRNRAP. The CDR3 here is CASGLQGARADTQYF. The CDR3 bases are TGTGCTAGTGGCCTCCAGGGGGCGAGGGCAGATACGCAGTATTTT.

The sample holds a few counts of this clonotype. V and J are TRBV10-1 and TRBJ2-7; D unclear. The length of the CDR3 is 14 residues. V was shortened by 1 base and J by 5 bases, with 12 bases between the two germline ends. Germline CDR1 WNHNN, CDR2 SYGVQD (reference sequence). This chain's CDR3 is CASSEWSSKDEQYF. CDR3 nucleotide sequence: TGCGCCAGCAGTGAGTGGTCCAGCAAGGACGAGCAGTACTTC.

This clonotype was seen a handful of times. The gene calls are TRBV5-1 and TRBJ2-1; D uncertain. The CDR3 runs to 15 residues. V gave up 0 bases and J gave up 6 bases, with 13 bases separating them. The V gene's germline CDR1 is SGHRS and CDR2 YFSETQ. Written as DNA, the CDR3 is TGCGCCAGCAGCTTGGGGGGTCAGTCCGGCAATGAGCAGTTCTTC. Protein: CASSLGGQSGNEQFF.

This clonotype was seen repeatedly, ten times or more. This chain uses TRBV7-8 with TRBJ2-4; 8 nucleotides match TRBD1. The CDR3 length is 16 residues. Germline CDR1 SGHVS, CDR2 FQNEAQ. V dropped 4 bases and J dropped 1; count of bases not matched to a gene: 6. CDR3 region: CASSSGQGAAKNIQYF. CDR3 DNA sequence: TGTGCCAGCAGCTCAGGACAGGGCGCTGCCAAAAACATTCAGTACTTC.

This clonotype appeared many times. The chain employs TRBV5-6 and TRBJ2-4; possibly TRBD1 for D (6 bases). Trimming stripped 0 bases from V and 5 bases from J, with 9 bases between. This CDR3 region has 14 residues. The V gene's germline CDR1 is SGHDT and CDR2 YYEEEE. In DNA, the CDR3 is TGTGCCAGCAGCTTGGACAGGGAACAAAACATTCAGTACTTC. This translates into CASSLDREQNIQYF.

This clonotype appeared a few times. The chain recombines TRBV4-3 with TRBJ1-4; 7 nucleotides line up with TRBD1. The CDR3 is 15 residues long. In germline, CDR1 is LGHNA, CDR2 YSLEER. Trimming cost V 4 bases and J 3 bases; bases outside gene matches: 5. The CDR3 protein is CASSPDRAANEKLFF. The CDR3 DNA reads TGCGCCAGCAGCCCAGACAGGGCCGCTAATGAAAAACTGTTTTTT.

This clonotype was counted many times. The genes are TRBV3-1 and TRBJ1-2, with 7 bases fitting TRBD1. In germline, CDR1 is LGHDT, CDR2 YNNKEL (reference sequence). The length of the CDR3 is 14 residues. The V gene end was trimmed by 3 bases and the J gene end by 8 bases; junction bases not matched to a gene: 9. The CDR3 region has the DNA TGTGCCAGCAGCCACCCCACAGGGGATCGAGGCTACACCTTC. Protein: CASSHPTGDRGYTF.

This clonotype was counted only a few times. The chain has TRBV5-1 and TRBJ1-1; D is undetermined. The CDR3 is 17 amino acids. V lost 0 bases and J lost 0, with 15 bases in between. Germline lookup yields CDR1 SGHRS and CDR2 YFSETQ. The CDR3 nucleotides read TGCGCCAGCAGCTTGGACGGTGGCGGCCTCATGAACACTGAAGCTTTCTTT. Protein sequence: CASSLDGGGLMNTEAFF. Complete variable domain (other parts from reference TRBV5-1 and TRBJ1-1): KAGVTQTPRYLIKTRGQQVTLSCSPISGHRSVSWYQQTPGQGLQFLFEYFSETQRNKGNFPGRFSGRQFSNSRSEMNVSTLELGDSALYLCASSLDGGGLMNTEAFFGQGTRLTVV.

The chain employs TRBV4-1 and TRBJ2-5, with TRBD2 matching over 13 bases. The CDR3 runs 15 residues. Losses at the gene ends were 4 bases for V and 2 bases for J; bases not matched to a gene: 1. Germline V gene sequence: CDR1 MGHRA, CDR2 YSYEKL. The CDR3 nucleotides are TGCGCCAGCAGCCCGACTAGCGGGGGGCAAGAGACCCAGTACTTC. It yields the protein CASSPTSGGQETQYF.

This clonotype has more than one count but fewer than ten. The chain links TRBV2 to TRBJ1-2; TRBD1 might be the D (6 bases). Germline V gene data show CDR1 as SNHLY and CDR2 as FYNNEI. V was pared by 0 bases and J by 8 bases, with 16 bases between. The CDR3 is made up of 15 amino acids. The CDR3 nucleotides read TGTGCCAGCAGTGAAGCCCCGGGCAGGGGCCAGGGCTACACCTTC. Encoded protein: CASSEAPGRGQGYTF.

This clonotype was seen many times. The rearrangement joins TRBV14 to TRBJ2-5; TRBD1 might be the D (5 bases). The CDR3 runs to 15 residues. Trimming pared 1 base from V and 2 bases from J, leaving 11 bases between. Germline CDR1 SGHDN, CDR2 FVKESK. The CDR3 coding sequence is TGTGCCAGCAGCCAAGGCAGGGCCCCACAAGAGACCCAGTACTTC. It encodes CASSQGRAPQETQYF.

The chain carries TRBV6-2 or TRBV6-3 and TRBJ2-1; tentative D call: TRBD1 (5 bases). This CDR3 is 12 amino acids long. The V end was cut by 7 bases, the J end by 3 bases, with 7 bases between. Germline V gene data show CDR1 as MNHEY and CDR2 as SVGEGT. CDR3 DNA: TGTGCCAGCACCGACAGCTACAATGAGCAGTTCTTC. Translation gives CASTDSYNEQFF.

The V call is TRBV5-4, the J call TRBJ1-2; D call uncertain. The CDR3 extends over 15 amino acids. The germline V gene encodes CDR1 SGHNT and CDR2 YYREEE (reference sequence). The germline V and J ends were trimmed by 0 bases and 4 bases, with 13 bases remaining between them. The CDR3 is CASSLAGGAAYGYTF. DNA of the CDR3: TGTGCCAGCAGCTTGGCCGGAGGAGCGGCCTATGGCTACACCTTC.

This chain uses TRBV7-6 with TRBJ2-5, with D hard to call. The ends were cut back, 3 bases at V and 4 bases at J, with 12 bases in the middle. This CDR3 comprises 14 residues. Germline-derived CDR1 and CDR2 are SGHVS and FNYEAQ. Here the CDR3 reads CASSFQVLPETQYF. The CDR3 DNA sequence: TGTGCCAGCAGCTTTCAGGTCCTCCCAGAGACCCAGTACTTC.

This clonotype was counted many times. The V call is TRBV6-1, the J call TRBJ2-7, with D hard to call. Germline V CDR1 and CDR2: MNHNS, SASEGT. The CDR3 has 15 residues. V shed 4 bases and J shed 0 bases, with 13 bases lying between them. CDR3: CASSGADGSSYEQYF. Written as DNA, the CDR3 is TGTGCCAGCAGTGGGGCTGACGGAAGCTCCTACGAGCAGTACTTC.

The chain links TRBV6-6 to TRBJ2-5; D is possibly TRBD1 or TRBD2 (5 bases each). The length of the CDR3 is 14 residues. Trimming left V 3 bases short and J 2 bases short, with 10 bases between. The V gene's germline CDR1 is MNHNY and CDR2 SVGAGI (reference sequence). CDR3 region: CASSYPGPQETQYF. In DNA, the CDR3 is TGTGCCAGCAGTTATCCGGGACCGCAAGAGACCCAGTACTTC.

In this sample, this clonotype turned up many times. The rearrangement links TRBV12-3 or TRBV12-4 to TRBJ1-5; the D is unclear. V was shortened by 8 bases and J by 9 bases, with 11 bases between the two germline ends. The CDR3 contains 11 residues. The CDR3 DNA reads as TGTGCCAGCTCGGAGATTGGGCCCCAGCATTTT. Its translation is CASSEIGPQHF.

This clonotype occurred many times. The chain is built from TRBV5-1 and TRBJ1-4, with unresolved D. The CDR3 is made up of 14 amino acids. CDR1 SGHRS and CDR2 YFSETQ come from the germline V gene. Trimming pared 5 bases from V and 0 bases from J, leaving 8 bases between. The CDR3 reads CASRQQTTNEKLFF. CDR3 nucleotide sequence: TGCGCCAGCAGGCAACAGACAACTAATGAAAAACTGTTTTTT.

The table lists this clonotype with many counts. CDR3 nucleotide sequence: TGTGCCAGCAGCCAAGGACAGGGAAGATCTGATACGCAGTATTTT. This codes for CASSQGQGRSDTQYF. V is TRBV7-8 and J is TRBJ2-3; 8 positions match TRBD1. With 5 bases clipped from V and 6 bases from J, the junction kept 10 bases outside the gene matches. This CDR3 is 15 amino acids long. Germline-derived CDR1 and CDR2 are SGHVS and FQNEAQ.

The sample holds a few counts of this clonotype. The chain carries TRBV29-1 and TRBJ1-2; weak D call: TRBD1 (5 bases). V lost 6 bases and J lost 4, with 9 bases in between. CDR3 length equals 11 residues. Germline V lookup: CDR1 SQVTM, CDR2 ANQGSEA. In DNA, the CDR3 is TGCAGCGTCAGGGACGGCTATGGCTACACCTTC. It is translated as CSVRDGYGYTF.

This clonotype was observed a handful of times. The chain couples TRBV20-1 to TRBJ2-5; D gene unclear. CDR1 and CDR2 (germline): DFQATT, SNEGSKA (reference sequence). The V end was cut by 6 bases, the J end by 3 bases, with 11 bases between. The CDR3 sequence is 12 residues long. CDR3 sequence (DNA): TGCAGTGCGTTACAGCAAGAAGAGACCCAGTACTTC. Encoded protein: CSALQQEETQYF.

This clonotype was detected ten times or more. CDR3 in amino acids: CATSGVGANTGELFF. The CDR3 DNA is TGTGCCACCAGCGGAGTTGGCGCGAACACCGGGGAGCTGTTTTTT. V usage is TRBV15 and J usage is TRBJ2-2; D is undetermined. CDR1 is LNHNV, CDR2 YYDKDF, per germline (reference sequence). V lost 5 bases and J lost 0, with 10 bases in between. The CDR3 has 15 residues.

This clonotype has ten or more counts. This chain connects TRBV29-1 to TRBJ2-3; a possible D gene is TRBD2 (6 bases). Per the germline V gene, CDR1 is SQVTM and CDR2 is ANQGSEA. Trimming took 4 bases from V and 8 from J, leaving 19 bases between them. The CDR3 has 14 residues. CDR3 sequence reads: CSVASSGTLGTQYF. Written as DNA, the CDR3 is TGCAGCGTTGCTTCGTCGGGGACTCTCGGTACGCAGTATTTT.

The chain uses TRBV7-8 and TRBJ2-1; TRBD1 matches at 7 bases. The CDR3 is 17 residues long. The germline V gene encodes CDR1 SGHVS and CDR2 FQNEAQ. V lost 6 bases and J lost 0; bases outside the gene matches: 11. The CDR3 sequence: CASRYVDRANSYNEQFF. As DNA, the CDR3 is TGTGCCAGCAGATATGTAGACAGGGCGAACTCCTACAATGAGCAGTTCTTC.